These T cell receptor beta chains were read from a single sample in a study of blood T cell repertoires in COVID-19. Generated by immunoSEQ multiplex PCR, the TCRdb table keeps only in-frame clones and is missing some. The sample has fewer than 300,000 clones; roughly 80% are singletons. Sample: PBMCs or T cells enriched from blood (not recorded which). These receptors all stem from a middle-aged man who had been exposed to COVID-19. Both conserved end residues are part of each CDR3. A D gene is named only where the DNA matches it firmly. Some rows have no size entry. The others give once, few or many, or a class for an expanded clone.

>TRBD1|TRBV30|NA|TRBJ1-5
CAWSAGTGSLRTQPQHF
TGTGCCTGGAGTGCCGGGACAGGGAGCCTCCGGACTCAGCCCCAGCATTTT
>NA|TRBV7-9|NA|TRBJ1-2
CASSRGVGYGYTF
TGTGCCAGCAGCCGGGGGGTTGGGTATGGCTACACCTTC
>TRBD1|TRBV7-2|NA|TRBJ1-6
CASSQRQGATNSPLHF
TGTGCCAGCAGCCAAAGACAGGGGGCTACTAATTCACCCCTCCACTTT
>NA|TRBV7-9|NA|TRBJ2-3
CASSIVTDTQYF
TGTGCCAGCAGCATCGTTACAGATACGCAGTATTTT
>TRBD1|TRBV5-8|NA|TRBJ1-6
CASSPIRTGAIFSPLHF
TGTGCCAGCAGCCCCATACGGACAGGGGCGATCTTTTCACCCCTCCACTTT
>TRBD1|TRBV24-1|NA|TRBJ1-2
CATSEGTGGTNYGYTF
TGTGCCACCAGTGAGGGGACAGGGGGAACGAACTATGGCTACACCTTC
>TRBD1|TRBV30|NA|TRBJ1-6
CAWSPRTGRYSPLHF
TGTGCCTGGAGTCCCAGGACAGGGCGGTATTCACCCCTCCACTTT
>TRBD1|TRBV27|NA|TRBJ1-5
CASSFGTGGNQPQHF
TGTGCCAGCAGTTTCGGGACAGGGGGGAATCAGCCCCAGCATTTT
>NA|TRBV19|NA|TRBJ2-7
CASSPQRVGEQYF
TGTGCCAGTAGCCCCCAGAGGGTCGGGGAGCAGTACTTC
>TRBD1|TRBV5-6|NA|TRBJ1-1
CASSRRQGRDTEAFF
TGTGCCAGCAGCCGCCGACAGGGTAGGGACACTGAAGCTTTCTTT
>NA|TRBV5-3|NA|TRBJ1-3
CARSLSGFDSGNTIYF
TGTGCCAGAAGCTTGTCAGGTTTTGACTCTGGAAACACCATATATTTT
>NA|TRBV4-1|NA|TRBJ1-1
CASSRGPTFDTEAFF
TGCGCCAGCAGCCGAGGCCCAACTTTCGACACTGAAGCTTTCTTT
>NA|TRBV5-8|NA|TRBJ2-2
CASSLEGGRNGELFF
TGTGCCAGCAGCTTGGAGGGGGGGCGCAACGGGGAGCTGTTTTTT
>TRBD1|TRBV18|once|TRBJ1-1
CASSPRRGPTEAFF
TGTGCCAGCTCACCACGGAGGGGGCCGACTGAAGCTTTCTTT
>TRBD2|TRBV5-4|NA|TRBJ2-1
CASSLAGTSGSFEQFF
TGTGCCAGCAGCTTGGCTGGGACTAGCGGGAGTTTTGAGCAGTTCTTC
>NA|TRBV6-1|NA|TRBJ1-2
CASSEGMGQGAGYTF
TGTGCCAGCAGTGAAGGGATGGGACAAGGGGCCGGCTACACCTTC
>TRBD1|TRBV2|NA|TRBJ2-6
CASKTYRDRGLGANVLTF
TGTGCCAGCAAAACATACCGGGACAGGGGGCTTGGGGCCAACGTCCTGACTTTC
>NA|TRBV12-3/TRBV12-4|NA|TRBJ1-2
CASHGGSGVGYTF
TGTGCCAGCCACGGAGGGTCGGGGGTTGGCTACACCTTC
>NA|TRBV5-1|once|TRBJ2-3
CASSLSTDTQYF
TGCGCCAGCAGCCTCAGCACAGATACGCAGTATTTT
>NA|TRBV7-8|NA|TRBJ1-4
CASSLGREKLFF
TGTGCCAGCAGCTTAGGAAGGGAGAAACTGTTTTTT
>NA|TRBV7-8|NA|TRBJ1-2
CASSLMGGSYGYTF
TGTGCCAGCAGCTTAATGGGGGGGTCATATGGCTACACCTTC
>TRBD1|TRBV5-4|NA|TRBJ2-3
CASSSYYLTGGIDTQYF
TGTGCCAGCAGCTCCTACTATTTAACAGGGGGCATCGATACGCAGTATTTT
>NA|TRBV30|NA|TRBJ2-7
CAWSLRPRAYEQYF
TGTGCCTGGAGTCTACGACCCCGGGCCTACGAGCAGTACTTC
>TRBD1|TRBV5-1|NA|TRBJ1-4
CASSPWTGPNEKLFF
TGCGCCAGCAGCCCGTGGACAGGACCAAATGAAAAACTGTTTTTT
>NA|TRBV7-9|NA|TRBJ1-5
CASSLSGVGPQHF
TGTGCCAGCAGCTTATCGGGGGTGGGGCCCCAGCATTTT
>TRBD1|TRBV2|NA|TRBJ2-7
CASSEAFGQGSYEQYF
TGTGCCAGCAGTGAAGCGTTCGGACAGGGCTCCTACGAGCAGTACTTC
>NA|TRBV11-2|once|TRBJ1-3
CASSWGRDGNTIYF
TGTGCCAGCAGCTGGGGGCGAGACGGAAACACCATATATTTT
>NA|TRBV6-4|NA|TRBJ1-4
CASTGKKLFF
TGTGCCAGCACCGGGAAGAAACTGTTTTTT
>NA|TRBV21-1|NA|TRBJ2-7
CASSAGGLAGPSTYEQYF
TGTGCCAGCAGCGCTGGAGGACTAGCGGGACCCTCCACCTACGAGCAGTACTTC
>NA|TRBV6-5|NA|TRBJ2-2
CASSQSSSLSRELFF
TGTGCCAGCAGCCAATCTAGCAGCCTAAGCCGGGAGCTGTTTTTT
>TRBD1|TRBV28|NA|TRBJ1-1
CASSRSRGRVEAFF
TGTGCCAGCAGTCGGTCGAGGGGGCGGGTTGAAGCTTTCTTT
>NA|TRBV19|NA|TRBJ1-1
CASSIFPAMNTEAFF
TGTGCCAGTAGTATTTTTCCCGCGATGAACACTGAAGCTTTCTTT
>NA|TRBV5-1|NA|TRBJ2-7
CASSLRGAPGYEQYF
TGCGCCAGCAGCTTGCGGGGGGCACCGGGGTACGAGCAGTACTTC
>TRBD2|TRBV2|NA|TRBJ2-1
CASTPPGTSGSGEQFF
TGTGCCAGCACCCCCCCCGGGACTAGCGGGAGTGGTGAGCAGTTCTTC
>NA|TRBV15|NA|TRBJ1-5
CATSRVLHGGAPGQPQHF
TGTGCCACCAGCAGAGTCCTCCATGGGGGGGCGCCGGGTCAGCCCCAGCATTTT
>NA|TRBV5-1|NA|TRBJ1-2
CASSPQLAAAEFYGYTF
TGCGCCAGCAGCCCCCAGTTGGCCGCTGCTGAATTCTATGGCTACACCTTC
>TRBD1|TRBV30|NA|TRBJ1-6
CAWGTGISNSPLHF
TGTGCCTGGGGGACAGGGATTAGCAATTCACCCCTCCACTTT
>NA|TRBV6-2/TRBV6-3|NA|TRBJ1-4
CASSYLQGPGEKLFF
TGTGCCAGCAGTTACCTGCAGGGTCCGGGTGAAAAACTGTTTTTT
>TRBD1|TRBV6-5|NA|TRBJ1-6
CASSPTGTHNSPLHF
TGTGCCAGCAGTCCGACAGGGACCCATAATTCACCCCTCCACTTT
>NA|TRBV5-4|NA|TRBJ1-5
CASSLVEGDFQPQHF
TGTGCCAGCAGCTTGGTGGAGGGAGATTTTCAGCCCCAGCATTTT
>TRBD2|TRBV2|NA|TRBJ2-7
CASSEFGSSGTYEQYF
TGTGCCAGCAGTGAATTTGGGTCTAGCGGGACCTACGAGCAGTACTTC
>TRBD2|TRBV7-3|NA|TRBJ2-1
CASSSTGLAGNEQFF
TGTGCCAGCAGCTCAACGGGACTAGCGGGCAATGAGCAGTTCTTC
>TRBD1|TRBV4-2|NA|TRBJ1-1
CASSQSRDRAIHEAFF
TGTGCCAGCAGCCAAAGCCGGGACAGGGCGATCCATGAAGCTTTCTTT
>NA|TRBV6-5|NA|TRBJ2-3
CASSGGDTQYF
TGTGCCAGCAGCGGAGGCGATACGCAGTATTTT
>NA|TRBV30|NA|TRBJ2-7
CAWSTSEQYF
TGTGCCTGGAGTACCAGCGAGCAGTACTTC
>TRBD1|TRBV30|NA|TRBJ2-5
CAMIGDSAMAQYF
TGTGCTATGATAGGGGACAGTGCTATGGCCCAGTACTTC
>NA|TRBV5-1|NA|TRBJ1-2
CASYLKVSGGYTF
TGCGCCAGCTATCTAAAAGTGTCGGGAGGCTACACCTTC
>TRBD1|TRBV3-1/TRBV3-2|NA|TRBJ1-1
CASSQRDRAPEAFF
TGTGCCAGCAGCCAGAGAGACAGGGCACCTGAAGCTTTCTTT
>TRBD1|TRBV24-1|once|TRBJ2-1
CATSVTGHEQFF
TGTGCCACCAGTGTGACAGGGCATGAGCAGTTCTTC
>NA|TRBV5-1|NA|TRBJ2-1
CASSLSRDNEQFF
TGCGCCAGCAGCTTGTCCAGGGACAATGAGCAGTTCTTC
>TRBD2|TRBV25-1|NA|TRBJ2-3
CASSDVSGGTQYF
TGTGCCAGCAGTGACGTTAGCGGGGGTACGCAGTATTTT